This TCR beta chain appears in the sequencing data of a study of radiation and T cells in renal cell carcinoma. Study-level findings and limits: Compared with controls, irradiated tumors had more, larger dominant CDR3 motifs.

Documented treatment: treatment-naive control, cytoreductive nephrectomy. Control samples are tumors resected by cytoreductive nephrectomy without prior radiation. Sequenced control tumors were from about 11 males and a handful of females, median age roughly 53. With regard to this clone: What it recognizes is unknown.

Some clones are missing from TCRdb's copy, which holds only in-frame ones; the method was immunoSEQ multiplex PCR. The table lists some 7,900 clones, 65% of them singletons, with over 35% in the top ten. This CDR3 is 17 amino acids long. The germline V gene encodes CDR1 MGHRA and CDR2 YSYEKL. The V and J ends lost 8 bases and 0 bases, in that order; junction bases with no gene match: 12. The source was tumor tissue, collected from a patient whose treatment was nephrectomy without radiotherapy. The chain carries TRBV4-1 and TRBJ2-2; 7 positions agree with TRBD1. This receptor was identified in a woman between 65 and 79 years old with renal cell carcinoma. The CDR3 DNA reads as TGCGCCAGCTCAGGTCTGTTTCAGGGGGCGAACACCGGGGAGCTGTTTTTT. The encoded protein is CASSGLFQGANTGELFF.